This T cell receptor (beta chain) was identified in a study of T cells in Graves' hyperthyroidism and ophthalmopathy. In the study overall: Peripheral blood samples were taken at initial diagnosis, prior to any treatment.

The CDR3 is made up of 15 amino acids. V gave up 5 bases and J gave up 6 bases; unmatched junction bases: 13. Looked up from germline, CDR1 is LNHNV and CDR2 is YYDKDF (reference sequence). Study-wide results and caveats: Progression to ophthalmopathy was predicted a median of roughly 6.8 months early.

This clonotype occurred many times. As yet, its antigen is unknown. Diagnoses rested on clinical symptoms, serum thyroxine and TRAb, thyroid ultrasound and orbital computed tomography. RNA transcripts yielded amplified TCR beta CDR3 regions. When the TCR CDR3 underwent first-round RT-PCR, the HTBI primer set was used. TCRdb re-called the multiplex PCR reads with MiXCR, one entry per CDR3 protein. The sample records under 400,000 distinct CDR3 sequences, roughly 20% being singletons. The rearrangement joins TRBV15 to TRBJ2-7; TRBD2 matches 7 bases. The sequenced sample consisted of blood. This receptor was obtained from a woman aged 40 to 50 with Graves' ophthalmopathy. CDR3 bases: TGTGCCACCAGCCGGGGGGAGGGCGGCAAAAGCGAGCAGTACTTC. Translating it yields CATSRGEGGKSEQYF.